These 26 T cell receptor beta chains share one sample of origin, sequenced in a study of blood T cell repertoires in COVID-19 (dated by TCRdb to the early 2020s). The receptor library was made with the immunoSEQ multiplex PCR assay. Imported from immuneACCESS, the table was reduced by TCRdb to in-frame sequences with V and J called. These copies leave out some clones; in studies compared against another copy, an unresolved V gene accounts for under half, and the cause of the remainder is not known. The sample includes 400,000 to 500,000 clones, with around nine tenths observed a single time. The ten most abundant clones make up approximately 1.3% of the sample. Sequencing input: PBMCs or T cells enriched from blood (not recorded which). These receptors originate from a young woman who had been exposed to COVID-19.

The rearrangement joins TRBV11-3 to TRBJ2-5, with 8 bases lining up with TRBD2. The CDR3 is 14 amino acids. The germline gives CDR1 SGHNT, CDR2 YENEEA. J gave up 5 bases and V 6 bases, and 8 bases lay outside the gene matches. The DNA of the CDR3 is TGTGCCAGCAGGACCGGACTAGCTCGGGAGACCCAGTACTTC. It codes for CASRTGLARETQYF.

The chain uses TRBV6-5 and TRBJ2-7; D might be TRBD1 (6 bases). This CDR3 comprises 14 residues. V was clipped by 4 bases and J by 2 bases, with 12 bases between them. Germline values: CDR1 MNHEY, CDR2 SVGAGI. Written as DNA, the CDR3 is TGTGCCAGCAGTTTGGCCAGGGGTACCTACGAGCAGTACTTC. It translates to CASSLARGTYEQYF.

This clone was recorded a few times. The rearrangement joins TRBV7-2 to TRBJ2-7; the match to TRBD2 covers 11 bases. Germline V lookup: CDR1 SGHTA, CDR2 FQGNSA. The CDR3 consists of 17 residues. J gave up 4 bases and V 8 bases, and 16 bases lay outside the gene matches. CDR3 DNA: TGTGCCAGCGGATATACCACAGCCGGGACTAGCGGATACGAGCAGTACTTC. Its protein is CASGYTTAGTSGYEQYF.

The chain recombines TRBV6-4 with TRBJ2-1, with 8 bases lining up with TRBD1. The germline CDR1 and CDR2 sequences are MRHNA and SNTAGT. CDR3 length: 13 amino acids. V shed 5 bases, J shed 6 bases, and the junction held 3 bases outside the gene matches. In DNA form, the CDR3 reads TGTGCCAGCAGTCCCGGGACAGGCAATGAGCAGTTCTTC. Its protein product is CASSPGTGNEQFF.

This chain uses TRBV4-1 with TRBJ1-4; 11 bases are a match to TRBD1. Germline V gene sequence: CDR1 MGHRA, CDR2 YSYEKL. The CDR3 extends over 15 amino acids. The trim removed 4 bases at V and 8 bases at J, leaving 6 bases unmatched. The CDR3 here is CASSPRTGGEEKLFF. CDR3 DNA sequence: TGCGCCAGCAGCCCCCGGACAGGGGGCGAGGAAAAACTGTTTTTT.

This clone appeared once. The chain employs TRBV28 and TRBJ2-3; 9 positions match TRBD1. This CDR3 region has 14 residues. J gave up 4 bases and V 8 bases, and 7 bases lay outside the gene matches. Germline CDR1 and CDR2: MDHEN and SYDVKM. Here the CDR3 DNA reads TGTGCCAGCGGAACAGGGGGCGCGTCAGATACGCAGTATTTT. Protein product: CASGTGGASDTQYF.

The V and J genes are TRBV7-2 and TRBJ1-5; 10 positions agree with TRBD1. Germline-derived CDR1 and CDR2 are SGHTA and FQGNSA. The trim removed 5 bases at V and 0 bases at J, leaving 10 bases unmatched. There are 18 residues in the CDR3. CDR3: CASSPQGQGSYSNQPQHF. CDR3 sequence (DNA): TGTGCCAGCAGCCCCCAGGGACAGGGGTCCTATAGCAATCAGCCCCAGCATTTT.

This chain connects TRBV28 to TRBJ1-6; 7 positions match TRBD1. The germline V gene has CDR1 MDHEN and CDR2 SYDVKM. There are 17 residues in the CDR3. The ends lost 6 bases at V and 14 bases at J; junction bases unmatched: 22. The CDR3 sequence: CASRSDSRGLSSFTLHF. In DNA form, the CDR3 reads TGTGCCAGCAGGTCGGACTCGAGGGGGCTCTCATCTTTCACCCTCCACTTT.

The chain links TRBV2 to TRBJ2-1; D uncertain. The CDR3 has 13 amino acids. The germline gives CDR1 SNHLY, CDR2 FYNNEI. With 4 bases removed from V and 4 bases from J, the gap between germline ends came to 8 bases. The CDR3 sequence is CASSVELYNEQFF. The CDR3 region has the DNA TGTGCCAGCAGTGTGGAGTTGTACAATGAGCAGTTCTTC.

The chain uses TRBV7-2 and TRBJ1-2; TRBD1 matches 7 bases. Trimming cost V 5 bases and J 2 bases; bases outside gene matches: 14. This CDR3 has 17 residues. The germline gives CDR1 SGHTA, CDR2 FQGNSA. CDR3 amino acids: CASSRGQAEGFNYGYTF. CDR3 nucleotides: TGTGCCAGCAGCAGAGGACAGGCGGAGGGTTTCAACTATGGCTACACCTTC.

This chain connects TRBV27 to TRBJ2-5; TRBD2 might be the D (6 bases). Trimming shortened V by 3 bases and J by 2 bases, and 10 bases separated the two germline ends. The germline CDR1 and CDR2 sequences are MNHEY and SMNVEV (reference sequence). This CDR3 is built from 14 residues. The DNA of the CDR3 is TGTGCCAGCAGTTTGGCGGCGGGGCAAGAGACCCAGTACTTC. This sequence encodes CASSLAAGQETQYF.

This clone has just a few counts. The chain's CDR3 is CASSKAWRGTEAFF. Written as DNA, the CDR3 is TGTGCCAGCAGCAAAGCATGGAGAGGCACTGAAGCTTTCTTT. The V and J genes are TRBV27 and TRBJ1-1; D not certain. Germline values: CDR1 MNHEY, CDR2 SMNVEV (reference sequence). Trimming removed 6 bases from V and 4 bases from J, with 15 bases in between. This CDR3 is built from 14 residues.

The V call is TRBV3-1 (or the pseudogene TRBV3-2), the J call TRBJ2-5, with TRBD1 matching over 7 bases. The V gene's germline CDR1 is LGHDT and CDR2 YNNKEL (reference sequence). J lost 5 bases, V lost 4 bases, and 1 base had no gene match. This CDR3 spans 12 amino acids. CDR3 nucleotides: TGTGCCAGCAGCCCCAGGGGGGAGACCCAGTACTTC. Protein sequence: CASSPRGETQYF.

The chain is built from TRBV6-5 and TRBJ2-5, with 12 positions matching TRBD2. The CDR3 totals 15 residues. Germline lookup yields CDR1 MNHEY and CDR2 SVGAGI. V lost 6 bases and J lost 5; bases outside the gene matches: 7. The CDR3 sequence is CASRPTSGGQETQYF. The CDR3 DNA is TGTGCCAGCAGGCCAACTAGCGGGGGGCAGGAGACCCAGTACTTC.

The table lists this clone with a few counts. The CDR3 loop reads CASSHWTSGSTDTQYF. CDR3 nucleotide sequence: TGTGCCAGCAGTCACTGGACTAGCGGGAGCACAGATACGCAGTATTTT. J is TRBJ2-3 and V is TRBV28, with TRBD2 matching over 11 bases. V gave up 5 bases and J gave up 0 bases; unmatched junction bases: 4. Germline CDR1 MDHEN, CDR2 SYDVKM. This CDR3 spans 16 amino acids.

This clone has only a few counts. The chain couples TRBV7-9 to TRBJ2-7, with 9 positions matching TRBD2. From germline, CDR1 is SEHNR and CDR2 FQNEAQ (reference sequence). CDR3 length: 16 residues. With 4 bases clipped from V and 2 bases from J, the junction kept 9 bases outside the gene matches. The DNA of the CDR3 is TGTGCCAGCAGCTCACCGGGGGCGGGAGGGCCCTACGAGCAGTACTTC. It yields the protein CASSSPGAGGPYEQYF.

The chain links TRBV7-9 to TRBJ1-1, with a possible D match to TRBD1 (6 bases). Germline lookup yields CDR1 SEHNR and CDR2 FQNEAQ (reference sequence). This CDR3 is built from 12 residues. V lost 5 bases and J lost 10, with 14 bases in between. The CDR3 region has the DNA TGTGCCAGCAGCATACAGGGTCTTGGAGCTTTCTTT. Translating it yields CASSIQGLGAFF. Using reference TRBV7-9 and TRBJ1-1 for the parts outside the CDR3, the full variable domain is DTGVSQNPRHKITKRGQNVTFRCDPISEHNRLYWYRQTLGQGPEFLTYFQNEAQLEKSRLLSDRFSAERPKGSFSTLEIQRTEQGDSAMYLCASSIQGLGAFFGQGTRLTVV.

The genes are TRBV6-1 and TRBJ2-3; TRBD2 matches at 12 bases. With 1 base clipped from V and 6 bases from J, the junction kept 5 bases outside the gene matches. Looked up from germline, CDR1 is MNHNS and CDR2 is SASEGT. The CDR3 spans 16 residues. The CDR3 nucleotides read TGTGCCAGCAGTGAAGAACTAGCGGGGGGTGTTGATACGCAGTATTTT. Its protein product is CASSEELAGGVDTQYF.

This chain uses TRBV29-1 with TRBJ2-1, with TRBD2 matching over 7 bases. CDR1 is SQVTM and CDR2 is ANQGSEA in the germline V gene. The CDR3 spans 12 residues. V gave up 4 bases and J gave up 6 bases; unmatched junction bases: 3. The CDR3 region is CSVAGGSNEQFF. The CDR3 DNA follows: TGCAGCGTTGCGGGCGGGAGCAATGAGCAGTTCTTC.

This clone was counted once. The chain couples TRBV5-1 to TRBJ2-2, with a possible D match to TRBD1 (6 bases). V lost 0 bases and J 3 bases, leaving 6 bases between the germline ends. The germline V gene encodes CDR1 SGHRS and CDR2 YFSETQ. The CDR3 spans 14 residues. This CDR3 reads CASSLAGDTGELFF. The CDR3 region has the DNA TGCGCCAGCAGCTTGGCAGGGGACACCGGGGAGCTGTTTTTT.

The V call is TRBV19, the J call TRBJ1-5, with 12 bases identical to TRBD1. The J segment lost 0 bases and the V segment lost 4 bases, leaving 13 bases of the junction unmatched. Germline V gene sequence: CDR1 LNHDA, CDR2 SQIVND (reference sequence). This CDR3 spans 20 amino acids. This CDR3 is CASSNSPGTGGINSNQPQHF. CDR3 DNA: TGTGCCAGTAGTAACTCCCCAGGGACAGGGGGCATCAATAGCAATCAGCCCCAGCATTTT.

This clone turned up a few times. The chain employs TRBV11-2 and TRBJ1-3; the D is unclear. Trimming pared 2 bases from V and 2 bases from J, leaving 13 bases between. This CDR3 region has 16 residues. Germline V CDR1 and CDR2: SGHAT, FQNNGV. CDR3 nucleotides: TGTGCCAGCAGCTTACGGCTGGCGGATACTGGAAACACCATATATTTT. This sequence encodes CASSLRLADTGNTIYF.

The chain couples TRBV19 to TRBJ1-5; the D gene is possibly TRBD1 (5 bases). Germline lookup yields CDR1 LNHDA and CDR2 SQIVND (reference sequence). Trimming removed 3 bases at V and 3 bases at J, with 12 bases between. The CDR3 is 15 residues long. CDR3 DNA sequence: TGTGCCAGTAGTATTGGGTGGGGGGACAATCAGCCCCAGCATTTT. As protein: CASSIGWGDNQPQHF.

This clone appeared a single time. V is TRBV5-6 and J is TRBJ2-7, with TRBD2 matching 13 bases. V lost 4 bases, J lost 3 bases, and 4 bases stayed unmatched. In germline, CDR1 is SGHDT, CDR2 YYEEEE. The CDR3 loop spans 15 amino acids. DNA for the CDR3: TGTGCCAGCAGCACATGGACTAGCGGGGGCTACGAGCAGTACTTC. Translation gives CASSTWTSGGYEQYF.

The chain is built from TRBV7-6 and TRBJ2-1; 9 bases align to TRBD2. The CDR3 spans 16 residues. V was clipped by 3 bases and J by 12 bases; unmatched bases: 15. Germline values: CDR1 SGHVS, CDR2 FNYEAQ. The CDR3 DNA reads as TGTGCCAGCAGCTTTACAGCGGGGGGCGCCCCAGATGGGCAGTTCTTC. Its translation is CASSFTAGGAPDGQFF.

The CDR3 protein is CASSIGATGQNTGELFF. CDR3 sequence (DNA): TGTGCCAGTAGTATAGGGGCAACAGGACAGAACACCGGGGAGCTGTTTTTT. This chain uses TRBV19 with TRBJ2-2, with D possibly matching TRBD1 (5 bases). CDR3 length equals 17 residues. Trimming stripped 1 base from V and 1 base from J, with 13 bases between. Germline CDR1 and CDR2: LNHDA and SQIVND (reference sequence).